The entry below gives a single TCR beta chain sequence along with its context. The V gene's germline CDR1 is KGHSH and CDR2 LQKENI. Trimming shortened V by 5 bases and J by 3 bases, and 17 bases separated the two germline ends. The CDR3 contains 16 residues. These data come from a study of blood T cell repertoires in COVID-19. Profiled with immunoSEQ multiplex PCR; TCRdb holds only in-frame clones, not every one. The sample consists of 180,000 or so clones, 83% of them appearing once. The sample comprised PBMCs or T cells enriched from blood (not recorded which). The TCR was taken from a woman aged 45-60 years who had recovered from COVID-19. The chain has TRBV18 and TRBJ2-4; tentatively, D is TRBD2 (5 bases). CDR3 sequence: CASSGYGPGDKNIQYF. The DNA of the CDR3 is TGTGCCAGCTCAGGCTACGGGCCCGGGGACAAAAACATTCAGTACTTC.